This T cell receptor beta chain was sequenced for a study of neurological immune-mediated disorders. The sorted libraries took roughly 990,000 CD4+ or CD8+ T cells. Germline CDR1 SGHDN, CDR2 FVKESK. Unmatched junction bases numbered 8, after V lost 4 bases and J lost 0 bases. The CDR3 is made up of 16 amino acids. The sample holds many counts of this clonotype. By 5'RACE with 10-nucleotide random UMIs, the cDNA was made. Whenever a sequencing run was performed, it yielded over 170 million TCR-beta sequences from 15-18 subjects. TCRdb re-called the 5' RACE reads with MiXCR, one entry per CDR3 protein. The top ten clones hold 3.5% to 4% of a sample with 35,000 to 45,000 distinct CDR3 sequences, 11% of them seen once.

The receptor was isolated from a woman in her thirties with HTLV-1-associated myelopathy (HAM/TSP). V usage is TRBV14 and J usage is TRBJ1-1, with 7 bases lining up with TRBD1. The sequenced material came from CD4+ T cells from blood. In DNA form, the CDR3 reads TGTGCCAGCAGCCGCCGGACAGGTTTCATGAACACTGAAGCTTTCTTT. This codes for CASSRRTGFMNTEAFF.